What follows are 23 T cell receptor beta chains derived from one specimen sequenced in a study of regulatory T cells in long-lasting Graves disease. Arm-PCR of CDR3 regions and iRepertoire HTBI primers were the basis on which TCR beta libraries were built. TCRdb recomputed calls from the multiplex PCR reads with MiXCR, one row per CDR3 protein. The sample carries 200,000 to 250,000 distinct CDR3 sequences, less than 20% recorded once. The time point is: newly diagnosed GD, antithyroid drugs for less than 3 months. Extracted PBMC RNA gave rise to the TCR library. These data are also associated with another study on T cells in Graves' hyperthyroidism and ophthalmopathy.

This specimen consisted of peripheral blood mononuclear cells (PBMCs), obtained at new diagnosis, from a patient treated with antithyroid drugs. These receptors were taken from a woman in her 30s with Graves disease.

This clonotype has a count of ten or more. The CDR3, as DNA: TGTGCCAGCAGCCCGTTCGCGGGGGGGTCGTACAATGAGCAGTTCTTC. Its translation is CASSPFAGGSYNEQFF. The J gene is TRBJ2-1, the V gene TRBV9, with 9 bases identical to TRBD2. The CDR3 has 16 residues. The V gene's germline CDR1 is SGDLS and CDR2 YYNGEE. V lost 4 bases, J lost 4 bases, and 9 bases stayed unmatched.

This clonotype was seen ten or more times. This chain connects TRBV13 to TRBJ2-3, with TRBD1 matching 9 bases. V gave up 5 bases and J gave up 2 bases; unmatched junction bases: 8. The germline CDR1 and CDR2 sequences are PRHDT and FYEKMQ (reference sequence). This CDR3 is built from 16 residues. CDR3: CASSAGQGTATDTQYF. The CDR3 nucleotides are TGTGCCAGCAGCGCTGGACAGGGGACGGCCACAGATACGCAGTATTTT.

V usage is TRBV9 and J usage is TRBJ2-1, with 7 nucleotides matching TRBD1. The ends lost 0 bases at V and 3 bases at J; junction bases unmatched: 6. This CDR3 region has 16 residues. Germline lookup yields CDR1 SGDLS and CDR2 YYNGEE. This CDR3 is CASSVGTGQDYNEQFF. CDR3 bases: TGTGCCAGCAGCGTAGGGACAGGTCAAGACTACAATGAGCAGTTCTTC.

This chain joins TRBV9 and TRBJ1-6; weak D call: TRBD1 (5 bases). Germline V gene data show CDR1 as SGDLS and CDR2 as YYNGEE. Trimming removed 0 bases from V and 8 bases from J, with 12 bases in between. CDR3 length: 15 amino acids. Written as DNA, the CDR3 is TGTGCCAGCAGCGTAGAAGCCGGGGCCCATTCACCCCTCCACTTT. It translates to CASSVEAGAHSPLHF.

This clonotype was seen at least ten times. This chain joins TRBV12-3 or TRBV12-4 and TRBJ2-1; 9 bases map to TRBD2. V gave up 6 bases and J gave up 5 bases; unmatched junction bases: 8. This CDR3 comprises 15 residues. The CDR3 here is CASSLRRTSDNEQFF. The CDR3 nucleotides read TGTGCCAGCAGCCTAAGAAGGACTAGCGACAATGAGCAGTTCTTC.

This clonotype was seen repeatedly, ten times or more. The CDR3, as DNA: TGTGCCAGCAGCCCCCGGACTAGCGTCAATGAGCAGTTCTTC. Amino acid sequence: CASSPRTSVNEQFF. V usage is TRBV2 and J usage is TRBJ2-1; 9 nucleotides line up with TRBD2. The ends lost 6 bases at V and 6 bases at J; junction bases unmatched: 6. The CDR3 loop spans 14 amino acids. Germline CDR1 SNHLY, CDR2 FYNNEI.

This clonotype was picked up many times. The genes are TRBV28 and TRBJ2-3, with D unresolved. V gave up 10 bases and J gave up 6 bases, with 17 bases separating them. CDR1 is MDHEN and CDR2 is SYDVKM in the germline V gene. This CDR3 is built from 13 residues. The CDR3 DNA follows: TGTGCCAACGCGTTAAAAGGCAGCGATACGCAGTATTTT. It encodes CANALKGSDTQYF.

In its sample, this clonotype was seen many times. The chain is built from TRBV5-1 and TRBJ1-2, with D possibly being TRBD1 (6 bases). The CDR3 loop spans 13 amino acids. The germline CDR1 and CDR2 sequences are SGHRS and YFSETQ. V was clipped by 0 bases and J by 8 bases, with 11 bases between them. As DNA, the CDR3 is TGCGCCAGCAGCTTGGCAGGGGTTGGGGGCTACACCTTC. Translating it yields CASSLAGVGGYTF.

This clonotype was recorded many times. The chain carries TRBV19 and TRBJ2-2, with D tentatively TRBD1 (6 bases). V was cut by 6 bases and J by 4 bases, with 12 bases left in between. The CDR3 runs to 14 residues. The germline gives CDR1 LNHDA, CDR2 SQIVND (reference sequence). CDR3 nucleotide sequence: TGTGCCAGTAGCTGGGACAAAGCCACCGGGGAGCTGTTTTTT. Amino acids: CASSWDKATGELFF.

J is TRBJ2-7 and V is TRBV4-1; no clear D gene. The CDR3 totals 15 residues. Looked up from germline, CDR1 is MGHRA and CDR2 is YSYEKL. V shed 1 base and J shed 0 bases, with 10 bases lying between them. The CDR3: CASSQGLSSSYEQYF. The CDR3 DNA is TGCGCCAGCAGCCAAGGACTGTCGAGCTCCTACGAGCAGTACTTC.

This clonotype was found many times. The germline gene is not matched at one end of the junction; a read error may be the cause. The J gene is TRBJ1-2, the V gene TRBV28; possibly TRBD1 for D (5 bases). The CDR3 consists of 15 residues. In germline, CDR1 is MDHEN, CDR2 SYDVKM. In nucleotides, the CDR3 is TGTGCCGGCAGATACCAGGGAGACGGGAACTATGGCTACACCTTC. Translated, it gives CAGRYQGDGNYGYTF.

This clonotype was counted many times. J is TRBJ1-5 and V is TRBV19; tentative D call: TRBD1 (6 bases). Germline V lookup: CDR1 LNHDA, CDR2 SQIVND (reference sequence). This CDR3 region has 16 residues. V lost 7 bases to trimming and J lost 3 bases, with 19 bases between them. The DNA for the CDR3 is TGTGCCAGTAATCTAGGAACAGGGACGGCCAATCAGCCCCAGCATTTT. Its translation is CASNLGTGTANQPQHF.

This clonotype was observed once. A far larger clone is only one base removed, so a read error is likely. The chain employs TRBV28 and TRBJ2-3, with TRBD1 as a possible D gene (5 bases). Trimming left V 5 bases short and J 5 bases short, with 17 bases between. The germline CDR1 and CDR2 sequences are MDHEN and SYDVKM. This CDR3 is built from 15 residues. The CDR3 loop is CASSAGRQAKDTQYF. CDR3 in DNA: TGTGCCAGCAGTGCAGGGCGGCAAGCAAAAGATACGCAGTATTTT.

The rearrangement uses TRBV6-5 and TRBJ1-2, with a tentative D call TRBD1 (6 bases). Trimming removed 0 bases from V and 4 bases from J, with 12 bases in between. Germline V gene data show CDR1 as MNHEY and CDR2 as SVGAGI. This CDR3 region has 15 residues. CDR3 in DNA: TGTGCCAGCAGTTACTCAAGGGACACCTCCTATGGCTACACCTTC. Amino acids: CASSYSRDTSYGYTF.

This clonotype has ten or more counts. V and J are TRBV2 and TRBJ2-1, with D perhaps being TRBD1 or TRBD2 (5 bases each). Germline loops: CDR1 SNHLY, CDR2 FYNNEI. The CDR3 covers 15 residues. The V and J ends lost 5 bases and 6 bases respectively, with 17 bases between them. The CDR3 sequence: CASSPGPAEPNEQFF. CDR3 in DNA: TGTGCCAGCAGTCCGGGACCAGCAGAGCCCAATGAGCAGTTCTTC.

This clonotype came up many times. The V gene is TRBV11-2, the J gene TRBJ1-1; 7 bases fit TRBD1. The CDR3 is 16 amino acids. Germline CDR1 is SGHAT and CDR2 is FQNNGV. After removal of 6 bases from V and 1 base from J, the junction contained 11 bases not matched to a gene. The CDR3 DNA reads TGTGCCAGCAGTCCCCAAGGGGGCAGGGGGAACACTGAAGCTTTCTTT. This encodes CASSPQGGRGNTEAFF. Variable domain in full (rest from reference TRBV11-2 and TRBJ1-1): EAGVAQSPRYKIIEKRQSVAFWCNPISGHATLYWYQQILGQGPKLLIQFQNNGVVDDSQLPKDRFSAERLKGVDSTLKIQPAKLEDSAVYLCASSPQGGRGNTEAFFGQGTRLTVV.

In this sample, this clonotype turned up many times. The chain couples TRBV2 to TRBJ2-7, with 14 positions matching TRBD2. The CDR3 runs to 16 residues. Germline CDR1 reads SNHLY; CDR2 reads FYNNEI. Trimming cost V 1 base and J 3 bases; bases outside gene matches: 2. The CDR3 region has the DNA TGTGCCAGCAGTGAAGGACTAGCGGGAGGGGGCTACGAGCAGTACTTC. Amino acids: CASSEGLAGGGYEQYF.

This clonotype showed up many times. The chain couples TRBV7-9 to TRBJ2-5; D gene uncertain. CDR3 length: 13 amino acids. V gave up 0 bases and J gave up 4 bases, with 6 bases separating them. From germline, CDR1 is SEHNR and CDR2 FQNEAQ (reference sequence). The CDR3 protein is CASSLAVRETQYF. The CDR3 nucleotides read TGTGCCAGCAGCTTAGCCGTGCGAGAGACCCAGTACTTC.

This clonotype was counted a few times. The rearrangement links TRBV5-1 to TRBJ1-2; D is undetermined. This CDR3 comprises 13 residues. V shed 0 bases and J shed 8 bases, with 11 bases lying between them. In germline, CDR1 is SGHRS, CDR2 YFSETQ. The CDR3 DNA reads as TGCGCCAGCAGCTTGGAGTCCCCATACGGCTACACCTTC. Amino acid sequence: CASSLESPYGYTF.

The J gene is TRBJ2-7, the V gene TRBV11-1; 11 nucleotides line up with TRBD1. V gave up 9 bases and J gave up 5 bases; unmatched junction bases: 6. The CDR3 totals 13 residues. CDR1 and CDR2 from the germline V gene are SGHAT and FQDESV (reference sequence). The CDR3 sequence is CASGDRGIHEQYF. The CDR3 nucleotides read TGTGCCAGTGGGGACAGGGGGATCCACGAGCAGTACTTC.

This clonotype was counted only a few times. Being one base from a much bigger clone, this may be a read error. J is TRBJ2-7 and V is TRBV2; 10 bases line up with TRBD2. Germline-derived CDR1 and CDR2 are SNHLY and FYNNEI. Unmatched junction bases numbered 10, after V lost 7 bases and J lost 4 bases. This CDR3 contains 15 residues. Here the CDR3 DNA reads TGTGCCAGCAACCCTTCCATAGCGGGAGGTTACGAGCAGTACTTC. Protein sequence: CASNPSIAGGYEQYF. Using reference TRBV2 and TRBJ2-7 for the parts outside the CDR3, the full variable domain is EPEVTQTPSHQVTQMGQEVILRCVPISNHLYFYWYRQILGQKVEFLVSFYNNEISEKSEIFDDQFSVERPDGSNFTLKIRSTKLEDSAMYFCASNPSIAGGYEQYFGPGTRLTVT.

This clonotype was counted ten times or more. The chain recombines TRBV20-1 with TRBJ1-1; D is perhaps TRBD1 (6 bases). This CDR3 comprises 15 residues. V was pared by 4 bases and J by 1 base, with 16 bases between. CDR1 DFQATT and CDR2 SNEGSKA come from the germline V gene (reference sequence). In DNA form, the CDR3 reads TGCAGTGCTACGCCGGGGGGCAGGACGAACACTGAAGCTTTCTTT. Its translation: CSATPGGRTNTEAFF.

This clonotype showed up many times. CDR3 protein: CASNEVSYNSPLHF. The CDR3 DNA reads as TGTGCCAGCAACGAAGTATCCTATAATTCACCCCTCCACTTT. The chain joins TRBV28 to TRBJ1-6; no clear D. Germline V gene lookup returns CDR1 MDHEN and CDR2 SYDVKM. The CDR3 runs to 14 residues. The V gene lost 7 bases and the J gene lost 1 base, with 8 bases spanning the gap.